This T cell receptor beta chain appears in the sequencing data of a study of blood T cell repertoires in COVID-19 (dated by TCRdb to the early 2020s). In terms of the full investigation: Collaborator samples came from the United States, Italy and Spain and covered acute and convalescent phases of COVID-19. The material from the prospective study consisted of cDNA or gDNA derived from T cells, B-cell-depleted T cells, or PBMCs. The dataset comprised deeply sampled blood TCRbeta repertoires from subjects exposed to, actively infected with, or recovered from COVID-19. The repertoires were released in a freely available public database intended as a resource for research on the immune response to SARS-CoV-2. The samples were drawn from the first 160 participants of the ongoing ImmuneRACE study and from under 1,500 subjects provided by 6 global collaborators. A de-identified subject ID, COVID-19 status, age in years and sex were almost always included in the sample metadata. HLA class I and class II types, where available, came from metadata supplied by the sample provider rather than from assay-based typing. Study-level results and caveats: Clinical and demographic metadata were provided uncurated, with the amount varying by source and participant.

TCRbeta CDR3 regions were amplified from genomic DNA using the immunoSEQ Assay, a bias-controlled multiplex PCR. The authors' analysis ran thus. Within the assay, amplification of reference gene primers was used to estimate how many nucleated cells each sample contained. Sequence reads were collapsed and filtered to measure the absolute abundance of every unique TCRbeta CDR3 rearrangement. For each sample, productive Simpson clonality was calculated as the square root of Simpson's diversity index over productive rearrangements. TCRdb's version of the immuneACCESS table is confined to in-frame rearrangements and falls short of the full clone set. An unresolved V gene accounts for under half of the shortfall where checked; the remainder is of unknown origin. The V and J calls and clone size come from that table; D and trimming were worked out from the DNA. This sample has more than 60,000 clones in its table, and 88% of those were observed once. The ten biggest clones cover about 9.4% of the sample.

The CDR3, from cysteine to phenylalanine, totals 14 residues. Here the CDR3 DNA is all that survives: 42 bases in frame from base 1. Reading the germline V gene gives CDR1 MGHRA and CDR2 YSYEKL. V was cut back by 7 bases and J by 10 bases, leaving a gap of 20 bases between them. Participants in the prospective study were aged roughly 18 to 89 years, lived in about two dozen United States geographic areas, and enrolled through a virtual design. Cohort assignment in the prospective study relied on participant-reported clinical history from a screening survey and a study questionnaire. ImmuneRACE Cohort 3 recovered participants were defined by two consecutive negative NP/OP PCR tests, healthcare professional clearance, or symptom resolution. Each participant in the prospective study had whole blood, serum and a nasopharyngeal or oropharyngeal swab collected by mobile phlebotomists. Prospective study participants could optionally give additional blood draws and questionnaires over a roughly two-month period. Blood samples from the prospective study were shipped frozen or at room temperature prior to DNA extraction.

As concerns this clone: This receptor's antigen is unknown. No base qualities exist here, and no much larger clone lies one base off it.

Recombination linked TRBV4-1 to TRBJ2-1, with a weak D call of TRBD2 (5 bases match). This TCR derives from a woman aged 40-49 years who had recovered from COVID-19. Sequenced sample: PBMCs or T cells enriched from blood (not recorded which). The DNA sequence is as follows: TGCGCCAGCACCCCGACCACGCGGGTCGGGGAGCAGTTCTTC. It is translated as CASTPTTRVGEQFF.